This TCR beta chain stems from a study of early T cells in non-severe SARS-CoV-2 infection. Looking at the study overall: The chains were unpaired, and the sequenced material was bulk RNA from unsorted whole blood.

CDR1 and CDR2 (germline): SGHRS, YFSETQ. Trimming removed 3 bases from V and 2 bases from J; junction bases left unmatched: 4. The CDR3 covers 15 residues. Individual cDNA molecules each received unique molecular identifiers attached to them. In TCRdb, the 5' RACE reads were re-called with MiXCR into one record per CDR3 protein. The table shows roughly 100,000 distinct CDR3 sequences, with approximately 12% occurring only once. Overall study findings and caveats: Private and CD4 specificities were missed by VDJdb matching, which favored anti-spike CD8 responses.

As to this clonotype: Its specificity is unknown.

This material consisted of whole blood, taken at baseline. This receptor was obtained from an adult who was a healthcare worker with PCR-confirmed SARS-CoV-2 infection or an uninfected control (not recorded which). The V call is TRBV5-1, the J call TRBJ2-5; 10 positions agree with TRBD2. The CDR3 protein is CASSWVAGGQETQYF. DNA of the CDR3: TGCGCCAGCAGCTGGGTAGCGGGGGGACAAGAGACCCAGTACTTC.